These 32 T cell receptor beta chains share one sample of origin, sequenced in a study of blood T cell repertoires in COVID-19. Assay used: immunoSEQ multiplex PCR; TCRdb lists only in-frame clones, some missing. The data contain some 130,000 clones, more than 80% of them singletons. Source material: peripheral blood. These receptors were obtained from a human donor in a cohort sampled during active COVID-19.

This sequence joins TRBV5-4 and TRBJ1-1, with a weak D call TRBD1 (5 bases). The V gene's germline CDR1 is SGHNT and CDR2 YYREEE (reference sequence). The CDR3 is made up of 15 amino acids. Deletions cut 0 bases from V and 3 bases from J, with 12 bases between. The CDR3 region is CASSLESRRDTEAFF. CDR3 DNA sequence: TGTGCCAGCAGCTTGGAATCCCGCAGGGACACTGAAGCTTTCTTT.

This clone has a handful of counts. V is TRBV5-6 and J is TRBJ2-7; TRBD1 agrees at 8 bases. The CDR3 has 15 residues. Germline CDR1 is SGHDT and CDR2 is YYEEEE. Trimming at V came to 0 bases and at J to 2 bases, leaving 4 bases not matched to a gene. CDR3 DNA: TGTGCCAGCAGCTTGGGGACAGGGATTCCCTACGAGCAGTACTTC. Translating it yields CASSLGTGIPYEQYF.

This clone was seen only once. The chain employs TRBV27 and TRBJ2-3; maybe TRBD2 (6 bases). This CDR3 region has 13 residues. Per the germline V gene, CDR1 is MNHEY and CDR2 is SMNVEV (reference sequence). Trimming removed 6 bases from V and 10 bases from J, with 17 bases in between. Here the CDR3 DNA reads TGTGCCAGCAGGACGACTGGGACTCTACCGCAGTATTTT. It codes for CASRTTGTLPQYF.

The V call is TRBV7-2, the J call TRBJ2-5; TRBD1 agrees at 7 bases. With V trimmed by 3 bases and J by 4 bases, 5 bases remained unmatched. This CDR3 has 14 amino acids. Germline CDR1 reads SGHTA; CDR2 reads FQGNSA. As DNA, the CDR3 is TGTGCCAGCAGCTTCAGGACAGGAGGAGAGACCCAGTACTTC. Translating it yields CASSFRTGGETQYF.

The chain has TRBV27 and TRBJ1-3; D is perhaps TRBD1 (6 bases). This CDR3 has 15 residues. CDR1 is MNHEY and CDR2 is SMNVEV in the germline V gene (reference sequence). V was pared by 2 bases and J by 8 bases, with 16 bases between. CDR3 residues: CASSLTGFRLDTIYF. The DNA for the CDR3 is TGTGCCAGCAGTTTAACAGGGTTCCGATTAGACACCATATATTTT.

V gene TRBV7-2 combines with J gene TRBJ1-5; D unresolved. V was pared by 4 bases and J by 2 bases, with 9 bases between. The CDR3 runs to 14 residues. Per the germline V gene, CDR1 is SGHTA and CDR2 is FQGNSA. In nucleotides, the CDR3 is TGTGCCAGCAGCTCGAGACGGGGCAATCAGCCCCAGCATTTT. Translating it yields CASSSRRGNQPQHF. Looking up the rest from reference TRBV7-2 and TRBJ1-5 gives the full variable domain: GAGVSQSPSNKVTEKGKDVELRCDPISGHTALYWYRQSLGQGLEFLIYFQGNSAPDKSGLPSDRFSAERTGGSVSTLTIQRTQQEDSAVYLCASSSRRGNQPQHFGDGTRLSIL.

Only a few counts were recorded for this clone. V is TRBV19 and J is TRBJ1-5; TRBD1 is a possible D gene (6 bases). The CDR3 consists of 16 residues. Trimming pared 1 base from V and 2 bases from J, leaving 12 bases between. Germline loops: CDR1 LNHDA, CDR2 SQIVND (reference sequence). The CDR3 DNA follows: TGTGCCAGTAGTATAGTTCAGGGACAACGCAATCAGCCCCAGCATTTT. Residues: CASSIVQGQRNQPQHF.

The chain combines TRBV19 with TRBJ2-7; the D gene is possibly TRBD1 (5 bases). Germline CDR1 and CDR2: LNHDA and SQIVND (reference sequence). The CDR3 is 13 residues long. V was cut by 5 bases and J by 4 bases, with 12 bases left in between. This chain's CDR3 is CASSFAGPYEQYF. In nucleotides, the CDR3 is TGTGCCAGTAGTTTCGCAGGGCCTTACGAGCAGTACTTC.

This clone has a handful of counts. The V call is TRBV19, the J call TRBJ1-1; possibly TRBD1 for D (5 bases). The germline gives CDR1 LNHDA, CDR2 SQIVND (reference sequence). Between the trimmed V and J ends, which lost 6 bases and 6 bases, there was a span of 11 bases. The CDR3 contains 12 residues. CDR3 nucleotide sequence: TGTGCCAGTAGCCCAACGACAGCTGAAGCTTTCTTT. Translated, it gives CASSPTTAEAFF.

V is TRBV7-9 and J is TRBJ1-1, with D uncertain. Germline CDR1 SEHNR, CDR2 FQNEAQ (reference sequence). The CDR3 loop spans 13 amino acids. V was pared by 5 bases and J by 0 bases, with 7 bases between. The CDR3: CASSTTMNTEAFF. The CDR3 DNA is TGTGCCAGCAGCACGACAATGAACACTGAAGCTTTCTTT.

This chain connects TRBV18 to TRBJ1-2; possible D gene TRBD1, 5 bases. Trimming cost V 0 bases and J 5 bases, with 13 bases left between them. Germline V gene sequence: CDR1 KGHSH, CDR2 LQKENI. CDR3 length equals 15 residues. CDR3 residues: CASSPPGGEGYGYTF. The CDR3, as DNA: TGTGCCAGCTCACCACCTGGGGGGGAAGGTTATGGCTACACCTTC.

J is TRBJ1-2 and V is TRBV18, with TRBD1 matching over 7 bases. The junction had 9 bases not matched to a gene; V was cut back by 2 bases and J by 9 bases. The CDR3 is 14 residues long. Germline V CDR1 and CDR2: KGHSH, LQKENI. CDR3 nucleotide sequence: TGTGCCAGCTCACCATCTAACAGGGGTATAAGCTACACCTTC. It yields the protein CASSPSNRGISYTF.

V is TRBV27 and J is TRBJ1-5; possible D gene TRBD1, 5 bases. The V end was cut by 10 bases, the J end by 4 bases, with 14 bases between. CDR1 is MNHEY and CDR2 is SMNVEV in the germline V gene (reference sequence). The CDR3 is made up of 13 amino acids. CDR3 in DNA: TGTGCCACCAGGCAGGGCGTAAATCAGCCCCAGCATTTT. Translating gives CATRQGVNQPQHF.

This chain joins TRBV2 and TRBJ2-1; the D is unclear. Trimming cost V 3 bases and J 9 bases, with 9 bases left between them. The CDR3 length is 12 residues. Germline lookup yields CDR1 SNHLY and CDR2 FYNNEI. Here the CDR3 reads CASSDRYGEQFF. DNA for the CDR3: TGTGCCAGCAGTGATCGGTATGGTGAGCAGTTCTTC.

This clone turned up a few times. The chain joins TRBV7-8 to TRBJ2-1; 10 nucleotides line up with TRBD2. This CDR3 comprises 15 residues. The V segment lost 5 bases and the J segment 9 bases; nucleotides outside the gene matches: 10. Looked up from germline, CDR1 is SGHVS and CDR2 is FQNEAQ. CDR3: CASSPAGGHSVEQFF. In DNA form, the CDR3 reads TGTGCCAGCAGCCCAGCGGGGGGGCATTCGGTTGAGCAGTTCTTC.

The gene calls are TRBV9 and TRBJ2-3; tentatively, D is TRBD2 (5 bases). V was clipped by 3 bases and J by 2 bases, with 10 bases between them. Germline values: CDR1 SGDLS, CDR2 YYNGEE. The CDR3 contains 14 residues. The CDR3 nucleotides are TGTGCCAGCAGCGAGAGCGGCTCCACAGATACGCAGTATTTT. The encoded protein is CASSESGSTDTQYF.

CDR3 in amino acids: CASSTQGRNQPQHF. The CDR3 region has the DNA TGTGCCAGTAGTACACAGGGTCGCAATCAGCCCCAGCATTTT. The V gene is TRBV19, the J gene TRBJ1-5, with D possibly being TRBD1 (6 bases). Trimming stripped 4 bases from V and 2 bases from J, with 9 bases between. The CDR3 contains 14 residues. CDR1 is LNHDA, CDR2 SQIVND, per germline (reference sequence).

The chain employs TRBV12-1 and TRBJ1-5; the D segment call TRBD1 is taken from the table without a DNA check. TRBV12-1 is given as a pseudogene. The CDR3 spans 17 residues. The CDR3 DNA reads TGTGCCAGCAGTCTTCCCCACGACAGGGGCGACAATCAGCCCCAGCATTTT. Its protein product is CASSLPHDRGDNQPQHF.

The rearrangement uses TRBV6-5 and TRBJ1-2; TRBD1 is a possible D gene (5 bases). Germline CDR1 is MNHEY and CDR2 is SVGAGI. The CDR3 is 14 residues long. V lost 6 bases to trimming and J lost 8 bases, with 19 bases between them. The DNA for the CDR3 is TGTGCCAGCAGACCCGACAGCCGGGGGGAGGGCTACACCTTC. Translated: CASRPDSRGEGYTF.

The chain employs TRBV19 and TRBJ2-2; 9 positions agree with TRBD2. Germline V gene data show CDR1 as LNHDA and CDR2 as SQIVND (reference sequence). The CDR3 has 16 amino acids. Losses at the gene ends were 8 bases for V and 4 bases for J; bases not matched to a gene: 11. The CDR3 protein is CASQIAGALITGELFF. The CDR3 DNA reads as TGTGCCAGTCAAATAGCGGGGGCCTTAATCACCGGGGAGCTGTTTTTT. Full variable domain (missing parts from reference TRBV19 and TRBJ2-2): DGGITQSPKYLFRKEGQNVTLSCEQNLNHDAMYWYRQDPGQGLRLIYYSQIVNDFQKGDIAEGYSVSREKKESFPLTVTSAQKNPTAFYLCASQIAGALITGELFFGEGSRLTVL.

The gene calls are TRBV4-3 and TRBJ1-6; 7 bases map to TRBD1. The ends lost 4 bases at V and 5 bases at J; junction bases unmatched: 5. Germline V gives CDR1 LGHNA, CDR2 YSLEER. This CDR3 has 15 residues. CDR3: CASSRSQGNNSPLHF. CDR3 coding DNA: TGCGCCAGCAGCCGTTCACAGGGGAATAATTCACCCCTCCACTTT.

The chain combines TRBV7-2 with TRBJ1-1; D gene ambiguous. V was pared by 2 bases and J by 1 base, with 11 bases between. Germline CDR1 reads SGHTA; CDR2 reads FQGNSA. The CDR3 length is 15 residues. The CDR3 DNA reads as TGTGCCAGCAGCTTAATCCTAAGTTCGAACACTGAAGCTTTCTTT. Encoded protein: CASSLILSSNTEAFF.

V is TRBV7-8 and J is TRBJ1-2; D perhaps matches TRBD1 (5 bases). V was cut by 2 bases and J by 4 bases, with 20 bases left in between. CDR1 and CDR2 (germline): SGHVS, FQNEAQ. There are 17 residues in the CDR3. The CDR3: CASSLKVVEDNFYGYTF. CDR3 in DNA: TGTGCCAGCAGCTTAAAGGTTGTTGAGGACAACTTCTATGGCTACACCTTC.

The chain has TRBV27 and TRBJ1-5; D call uncertain. Germline values: CDR1 MNHEY, CDR2 SMNVEV (reference sequence). The V and J ends lost 3 bases and 9 bases respectively, with 9 bases between them. CDR3 length: 12 residues. CDR3 loop: CASSFYPGPQHF. CDR3 bases: TGTGCCAGCAGTTTCTACCCGGGGCCCCAGCATTTT.

The chain recombines TRBV3-1 (or the pseudogene TRBV3-2) with TRBJ1-5, with D possibly being TRBD1 (5 bases). Germline V gene sequence: CDR1 LGHDT, CDR2 YNNKEL (reference sequence). The CDR3 has 18 residues. The V end lost 0 bases, the J end lost 5 bases, and 20 bases lay between the germline ends. This CDR3 reads CASSQEGLWGIGDQPQHF. CDR3 in DNA: TGTGCCAGCAGCCAAGAGGGGCTCTGGGGAATAGGTGATCAGCCCCAGCATTTT.

The chain recombines TRBV30 with TRBJ1-2; weak D call: TRBD1 (6 bases). Trimming took 3 bases from V and 5 from J, leaving 10 bases between them. Germline V gene data show CDR1 as GTSNPN and CDR2 as SVGIG (reference sequence). This CDR3 comprises 12 residues. The CDR3 protein is CAWRGDNYGYTF. CDR3 coding DNA: TGTGCCTGGAGAGGGGACAATTATGGCTACACCTTC.

J is TRBJ2-4 and V is TRBV3-1 (or the pseudogene TRBV3-2); D call uncertain. Germline lookup yields CDR1 LGHDT and CDR2 YNNKEL (reference sequence). The CDR3 contains 19 residues. V was pared by 10 bases and J by 1 base, with 29 bases between. The CDR3 DNA reads as TGTGCCATCCTTCCCCTCAGAGGATTCAATAGGATGGCCAAAAACATTCAGTACTTC. Its protein product is CAILPLRGFNRMAKNIQYF.

The rearrangement uses TRBV11-3 and TRBJ2-1; maybe TRBD2 (5 bases). CDR3 size: 13 residues. Per the germline V gene, CDR1 is SGHNT and CDR2 is YENEEA. Trimming removed 2 bases from V and 9 bases from J, with 11 bases in between. The CDR3 DNA reads as TGTGCCAGCAGCTTAACTCCGGCGGGTGAGCAGTTCTTC. Translating gives CASSLTPAGEQFF. Full variable domain (remainder filled in from reference TRBV11-3 and TRBJ2-1): EAGVVQSPRYKIIEKKQPVAFWCNPISGHNTLYWYLQNLGQGPELLIRYENEEAVDDSQLPKDRFSAERLKGVDSTLKIQPAELGDSAVYLCASSLTPAGEQFFGPGTRLTVL.

The genes are TRBV12-5 and TRBJ2-3; 9 bases fit TRBD1. Per germline, CDR1 LGHNT and CDR2 FRNRAP. The CDR3 runs to 15 residues. The trim removed 7 bases at V and 4 bases at J, leaving 9 bases unmatched. CDR3 region: CASASGTGFADTQYF. Here the CDR3 DNA reads TGTGCTAGTGCCTCCGGGACAGGGTTTGCAGATACGCAGTATTTT.

This clone was observed a single time. CDR3 region: CASSGPGGPNQPQHF. CDR3 DNA sequence: TGTGCCAGTAGTGGGCCGGGGGGGCCCAATCAGCCCCAGCATTTT. This sequence joins TRBV19 and TRBJ1-5, with D maybe TRBD1 (6 bases). Germline V gene lookup returns CDR1 LNHDA and CDR2 SQIVND (reference sequence). The length of the CDR3 is 15 residues. Trimming removed 5 bases at V and 3 bases at J, with 14 bases between.

This clone showed up just a few times. The V call is TRBV14, the J call TRBJ2-5, with D unresolved. The V gene's germline CDR1 is SGHDN and CDR2 FVKESK. This CDR3 region has 13 residues. Deletions cut 1 base from V and 9 bases from J, with 12 bases between. CDR3 residues: CASSQAERGSQYF. For the CDR3, the DNA is TGTGCCAGCAGCCAAGCTGAGCGCGGATCCCAGTACTTC.

The chain has TRBV11-3 and TRBJ2-5, with D perhaps matching TRBD2 (6 bases). V shed 1 base and J shed 4 bases, with 7 bases lying between them. Germline-derived CDR1 and CDR2 are SGHNT and YENEEA. The CDR3 consists of 13 residues. CDR3 sequence (DNA): TGTGCCAGCAGCTTAGCGGGAGTAGAGACCCAGTACTTC. This codes for CASSLAGVETQYF.